The present T cell receptor beta chain was sequenced within a study of cytomegalovirus exposure and HLA in healthy donors. CDR1 is SGHTA and CDR2 is FQGTGA in the germline V gene. With 4 bases removed from V and 7 bases from J, the gap between germline ends came to 14 bases. CDR3 length: 15 residues. Primers: 60 Vbeta forward and 13 Jbeta reverse. Measured with immunoSEQ multiplex PCR; TCRdb has only the in-frame clones, and not every one. This sample has about 120,000 clones, with more than 60% found just once. V gene TRBV7-3 combines with J gene TRBJ1-6; D is perhaps TRBD1 (6 bases). The source material was PBMCs. The source is a woman between 35 and 50 years old in good health and CMV-seropositive. CDR3 amino acids: CASSSTAGVNSPLHF. DNA for the CDR3: TGTGCCAGCAGCTCGACGGCAGGGGTCAATTCACCCCTCCACTTT.